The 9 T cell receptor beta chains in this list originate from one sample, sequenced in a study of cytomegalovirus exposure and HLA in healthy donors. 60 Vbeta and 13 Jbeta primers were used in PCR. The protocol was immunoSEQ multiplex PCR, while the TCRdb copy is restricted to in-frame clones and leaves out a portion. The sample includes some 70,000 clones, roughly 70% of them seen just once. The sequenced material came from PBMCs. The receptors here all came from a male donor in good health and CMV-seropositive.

The CDR3 nucleotides read TGCAGCGTCGTAAACACAGATACGCAGTATTTT. Translation: CSVVNTDTQYF. V and J are TRBV29-1 and TRBJ2-3; D call uncertain. Germline CDR1 reads SQVTM; CDR2 reads ANQGSEA. Trimming took off 6 bases at V and 2 bases at J, with 6 bases between the two ends. This CDR3 is 11 amino acids long.

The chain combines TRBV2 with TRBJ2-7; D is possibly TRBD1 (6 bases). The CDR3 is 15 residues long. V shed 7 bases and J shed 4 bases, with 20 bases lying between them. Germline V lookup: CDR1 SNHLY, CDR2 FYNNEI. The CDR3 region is CASTRIGRGSYEQYF. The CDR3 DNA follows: TGTGCCAGCACCAGAATAGGCAGGGGAAGTTACGAGCAGTACTTC.

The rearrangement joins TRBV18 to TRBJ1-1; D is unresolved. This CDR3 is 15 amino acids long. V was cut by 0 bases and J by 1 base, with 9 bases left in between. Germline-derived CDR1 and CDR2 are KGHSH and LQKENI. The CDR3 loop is CASSPPSGGNTEAFF. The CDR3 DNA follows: TGTGCCAGCTCACCACCTTCCGGTGGGAACACTGAAGCTTTCTTT.

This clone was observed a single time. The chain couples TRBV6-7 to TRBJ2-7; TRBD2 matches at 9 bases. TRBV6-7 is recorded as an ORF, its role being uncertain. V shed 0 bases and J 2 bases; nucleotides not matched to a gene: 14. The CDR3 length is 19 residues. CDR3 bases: TGTGCCAGCAGTTACTCGAAATCGTGGCGGGAGGGCCCCACCTACGAGCAGTACTTC. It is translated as CASSYSKSWREGPTYEQYF.

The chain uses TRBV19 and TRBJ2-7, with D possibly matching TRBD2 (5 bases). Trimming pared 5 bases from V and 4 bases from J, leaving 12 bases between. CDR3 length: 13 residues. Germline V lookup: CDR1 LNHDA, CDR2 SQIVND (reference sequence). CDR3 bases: TGTGCCAGTAGTTGGTCTAGCAGTTACGAGCAGTACTTC. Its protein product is CASSWSSSYEQYF. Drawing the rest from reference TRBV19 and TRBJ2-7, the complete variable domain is DGGITQSPKYLFRKEGQNVTLSCEQNLNHDAMYWYRQDPGQGLRLIYYSQIVNDFQKGDIAEGYSVSREKKESFPLTVTSAQKNPTAFYLCASSWSSSYEQYFGPGTRLTVT.

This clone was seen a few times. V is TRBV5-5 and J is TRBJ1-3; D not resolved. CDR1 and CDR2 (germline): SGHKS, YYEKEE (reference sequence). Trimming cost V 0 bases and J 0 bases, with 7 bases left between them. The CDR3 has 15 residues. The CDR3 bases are TGTGCCAGCAGCTTGGCCCCCAGCTCTGGAAACACCATATATTTT. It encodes CASSLAPSSGNTIYF.

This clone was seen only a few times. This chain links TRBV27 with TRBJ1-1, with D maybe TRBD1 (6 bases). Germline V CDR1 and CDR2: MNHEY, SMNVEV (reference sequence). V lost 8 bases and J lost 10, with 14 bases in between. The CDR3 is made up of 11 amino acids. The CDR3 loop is CASGWGGLAFF. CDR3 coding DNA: TGTGCCAGCGGCTGGGGGGGCCTAGCTTTCTTT.

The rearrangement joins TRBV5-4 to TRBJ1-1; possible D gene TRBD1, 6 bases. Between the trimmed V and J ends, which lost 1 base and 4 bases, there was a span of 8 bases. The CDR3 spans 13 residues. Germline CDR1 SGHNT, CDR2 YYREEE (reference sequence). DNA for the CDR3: TGTGCCAGCAGCTTGCCAGGGGCCACTGAAGCTTTCTTT. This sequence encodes CASSLPGATEAFF.

CDR3 region: CASSERHNEQFF. The CDR3 bases are TGTGCCAGCAGTGAACGTCACAATGAGCAGTTCTTC. The V gene is TRBV6-1, the J gene TRBJ2-1, with unresolved D. Trimming took off 2 bases at V and 5 bases at J, with 4 bases between the two ends. This CDR3 has 12 amino acids. Per germline, CDR1 MNHNS and CDR2 SASEGT.